This T cell receptor beta chain was obtained from a study of T cell changes during pregnancy in multiple sclerosis. Germline assignment: CDR1 LGHNA and CDR2 YNFKEQ. This CDR3 spans 19 amino acids. V was shortened by 0 bases and J by 0 bases, with 15 bases between the two germline ends. TCRdb's table, derived via immunoSEQ multiplex PCR, lists solely in-frame clones and lacks some. The data contain fewer than 70,000 clones, around nine tenths of them singletons. This clone was seen a single time. This receptor was obtained from a human donor whose cells served as feeder cells for cultures in a pregnancy study. This chain links TRBV4-2 with TRBJ1-6, with TRBD1 as a possible D gene (6 bases). Sequencing used peripheral blood from another person, used as feeder cells. The CDR3 reads CASSQEGPGAGSYNSPLHF. The CDR3 DNA sequence: TGTGCCAGCAGCCAAGAGGGGCCGGGGGCGGGCTCCTATAATTCACCCCTCCACTTT.